Following are 24 T cell receptor beta chains from one sample sequenced in a study of metastatic and nonmetastatic thyroid tumors. TCRdb re-called clones from the PCR reads using MiXCR. The sample includes approximately 16,000 clones, around a third of them seen just once. Before thyroid surgery, none of the patients had received any treatment. The specimen sequenced was tumor tissue. The receptors here all came from a male donor with papillary thyroid cancer or a benign thyroid nodule (not recorded which). Some clones in this sample may be carry-over from other donors' samples.

This clone was found many times. The V gene is TRBV11-2, the J gene TRBJ2-3; 9 nucleotides agree with TRBD1. This CDR3 comprises 16 residues. V gave up 1 base and J gave up 3 bases; unmatched junction bases: 5. CDR1 and CDR2 (germline): SGHAT, FQNNGV. CDR3 nucleotides: TGTGCCAGCAGCTTAGGGGACAGGGTAAGGACAGATACGCAGTATTTT. It is translated as CASSLGDRVRTDTQYF. The full variable domain, in which reference TRBV11-2 and TRBJ2-3 provide the parts outside the CDR3, is EAGVAQSPRYKIIEKRQSVAFWCNPISGHATLYWYQQILGQGPKLLIQFQNNGVVDDSQLPKDRFSAERLKGVDSTLKIQPAKLEDSAVYLCASSLGDRVRTDTQYFGPGTRLTVL.

V and J are TRBV10-3 and TRBJ2-3; 13 bases align to TRBD2. V lost 3 bases, J lost 5 bases, and 14 bases stayed unmatched. This CDR3 comprises 19 residues. CDR1 and CDR2 from the germline V gene are ENHRY and SYGVKD. CDR3 sequence (DNA): TGTGCCATCAGTGACGGACTAGCGGGAGATCTAGGAGTGGGAGATACGCAGTATTTT. This encodes CAISDGLAGDLGVGDTQYF.

Only a few counts were recorded for this clone. This chain links TRBV20-1 with TRBJ2-7; 7 nucleotides line up with TRBD1. Germline CDR1 is DFQATT and CDR2 is SNEGSKA (reference sequence). The CDR3 length is 16 residues. The ends lost 0 bases at V and 3 bases at J; junction bases unmatched: 11. Here the CDR3 reads CSARDPRTGVYYEQYF. Here the CDR3 DNA reads TGCAGTGCTAGAGACCCACGTACAGGGGTTTACTACGAGCAGTACTTC.

The J gene is TRBJ2-7, the V gene TRBV19, with 9 bases fitting TRBD1. The CDR3 sequence is 15 residues long. With 3 bases clipped from V and 4 bases from J, the junction kept 7 bases outside the gene matches. The germline CDR1 and CDR2 sequences are LNHDA and SQIVND (reference sequence). The CDR3 loop reads CASSIQTGGRYEQYF. CDR3 coding DNA: TGTGCCAGTAGTATCCAGACAGGGGGTAGATACGAGCAGTACTTC. Filled out from reference TRBV19 and TRBJ2-7, the complete variable domain reads DGGITQSPKYLFRKEGQNVTLSCEQNLNHDAMYWYRQDPGQGLRLIYYSQIVNDFQKGDIAEGYSVSREKKESFPLTVTSAQKNPTAFYLCASSIQTGGRYEQYFGPGTRLTVT.

CDR3 amino acids: CASSEEGTPIEQYF. The CDR3 DNA reads TGTGCCAGCAGTGAAGAGGGGACTCCGATCGAGCAGTACTTC. The chain uses TRBV6-1 and TRBJ2-7; tentative D call: TRBD2 (6 bases). With 1 base removed from V and 6 bases from J, the gap between germline ends came to 13 bases. The CDR3 length is 14 residues. CDR1 is MNHNS, CDR2 SASEGT, per germline.

The V gene is TRBV5-1, the J gene TRBJ2-2, with TRBD2 identical over 8 bases. This CDR3 region has 15 residues. The trim removed 4 bases at V and 0 bases at J, leaving 2 bases unmatched. Germline CDR1 reads SGHRS; CDR2 reads YFSETQ. CDR3 in amino acids: CASSLGLANTGELFF. In DNA form, the CDR3 reads TGCGCCAGCAGCCTGGGACTAGCGAACACCGGGGAGCTGTTTTTT.

Ten or more counts support this clone. V and J are TRBV19 and TRBJ1-1, with 8 bases lining up with TRBD1. This CDR3 contains 12 residues. Germline CDR1 LNHDA, CDR2 SQIVND (reference sequence). With 11 bases clipped from V and 4 bases from J, the junction kept 6 bases outside the gene matches. CDR3 bases: TGTGCCGTAAGGACAGGGTTCACTGAAGCTTTCTTT. Its translation: CAVRTGFTEAFF. The full variable domain, rest sourced from reference TRBV19 and TRBJ1-1, is DGGITQSPKYLFRKEGQNVTLSCEQNLNHDAMYWYRQDPGQGLRLIYYSQIVNDFQKGDIAEGYSVSREKKESFPLTVTSAQKNPTAFYLCAVRTGFTEAFFGQGTRLTVV.

J is TRBJ2-7 and V is TRBV28, with 9 positions matching TRBD1. V gave up 4 bases and J gave up 3 bases; unmatched junction bases: 16. Germline-derived CDR1 and CDR2 are MDHEN and SYDVKM. CDR3 length equals 18 residues. In DNA form, the CDR3 reads TGTGCCAGCAGTTCCACCTCAAACTGGGACAGGGCGAACTACGAGCAGTACTTC. Translating it yields CASSSTSNWDRANYEQYF.

This clone was counted at least ten times. The V and J genes are TRBV5-4 and TRBJ2-5, with D tentatively TRBD2 (5 bases). Trimming removed 0 bases from V and 2 bases from J, with 8 bases in between. The CDR3 has 14 residues. Germline CDR1 and CDR2: SGHNT and YYREEE (reference sequence). CDR3 sequence: CASSLEREQETQYF. CDR3 nucleotide sequence: TGTGCCAGCAGCTTGGAGAGGGAACAAGAGACCCAGTACTTC.

This clone appeared a few times. V usage is TRBV6-2 or TRBV6-3 and J usage is TRBJ2-7, with TRBD2 identical over 7 bases. CDR1 is MNHEY and CDR2 is SVGEGT in the germline V gene. V lost 0 bases and J lost 4; bases outside the gene matches: 9. There are 16 residues in the CDR3. The CDR3 coding sequence is TGTGCCAGCAGTTACTCATCTTCCGGGACTATATACGAGCAGTACTTC. This translates into CASSYSSSGTIYEQYF.

The chain is built from TRBV20-1 and TRBJ2-7; 8 nucleotides match TRBD2. The V gene end was trimmed by 2 bases and the J gene end by 4 bases; junction bases not matched to a gene: 10. The CDR3 runs 15 residues. The germline gives CDR1 DFQATT, CDR2 SNEGSKA (reference sequence). The CDR3 region has the DNA TGCAGTGCTAGATCCTCCAGCGGGAGTCTTTACGAGCAGTACTTC. This encodes CSARSSSGSLYEQYF.

Turning to this clone: Compared with germline, one end of the junction differs, possibly owing to a read error. This chain uses TRBV19 with TRBJ1-5; D is uncertain. Per germline, CDR1 LNHDA and CDR2 SQIVND (reference sequence). CDR3 length equals 18 residues. The CDR3 loop reads CASSTINPRSGWNRPQHF. The CDR3 DNA follows: TGTGCCAGTAGTACAATTAACCCTAGGTCAGGCTGGAATCGGCCCCAGCATTTT.

This clone occurred a few times. The V call is TRBV12-3 or TRBV12-4, the J call TRBJ2-7, with 9 bases matching TRBD1. J lost 5 bases, V lost 6 bases, and 8 bases had no gene match. The CDR3 contains 14 residues. The CDR3 region has the DNA TGTGCCAGCAGCCCAGAGGACAGGGGCCACGAGCAGTACTTC. It encodes CASSPEDRGHEQYF.

This clone was observed many times. The chain joins TRBV6-2 or TRBV6-3 to TRBJ2-5, with D perhaps matching TRBD1 (6 bases). Between the trimmed V and J ends, which lost 4 bases and 4 bases, there was a span of 16 bases. The CDR3 length is 15 residues. The germline CDR1 and CDR2 sequences are MNHEY and SVGEGT. CDR3 region: CASSLRGHHSETQYF. In nucleotides, the CDR3 is TGTGCCAGCAGTTTACGGGGACACCATTCAGAGACCCAGTACTTC.

This clone was counted between two and nine times. This rearrangement joins TRBV19 to TRBJ1-5, with 9 bases fitting TRBD1. Germline V lookup: CDR1 LNHDA, CDR2 SQIVND (reference sequence). V was clipped by 11 bases and J by 4 bases; unmatched bases: 3. The CDR3 has 12 residues. The CDR3 nucleotides read TGTGCCGGCGGACAGGGGAATCAGCCCCAGCATTTT. Translating gives CAGGQGNQPQHF.

Judged by abundance, this clone is medium-sized. The rearrangement uses TRBV10-2 and TRBJ2-1, with D tentatively TRBD1 (6 bases). The CDR3 totals 14 residues. Germline-derived CDR1 and CDR2 are WSHSY and SAAADI. Trimming cost V 3 bases and J 5 bases, with 11 bases left between them. The CDR3 reads CASSDRGRDNEQFF. The DNA for the CDR3 is TGCGCCAGCAGTGACAGGGGACGGGACAATGAGCAGTTCTTC.

This clone was counted ten times or more. The J gene is TRBJ2-1, the V gene TRBV28; tentatively, D is TRBD1 (7 bases). V lost 8 bases to trimming and J lost 4 bases, with 12 bases between them. CDR3 length: 13 residues. CDR1 is MDHEN, CDR2 SYDVKM, per germline. The CDR3 sequence is CASRGTVYNEQFF. The CDR3 DNA reads as TGTGCCAGCCGCGGGACAGTTTACAATGAGCAGTTCTTC.

By share of the sample, this clone is medium-sized (0.01 to 0.1%). The chain links TRBV24-1 to TRBJ1-5; 9 nucleotides line up with TRBD1. With V trimmed by 5 bases and J by 7 bases, 5 bases remained unmatched. Germline V CDR1 and CDR2: KGHDR, SFDVKD. The CDR3 has 14 amino acids. The CDR3: CATSGGQGWQPQHF. The CDR3 nucleotides read TGTGCCACCAGTGGTGGACAGGGGTGGCAGCCCCAGCATTTT.

The gene calls are TRBV6-1 and TRBJ2-7, with D perhaps TRBD1 (5 bases). Trimming removed 5 bases from V and 4 bases from J, with 18 bases in between. Germline V lookup: CDR1 MNHNS, CDR2 SASEGT. CDR3 length: 15 amino acids. The CDR3 protein is CASSNRWGKGYEQYF. In DNA, the CDR3 is TGTGCCAGCAGTAACCGTTGGGGAAAGGGGTACGAGCAGTACTTC.

This clone was seen many times. The chain uses TRBV20-1 and TRBJ1-5; 7 bases are shared with TRBD1. This CDR3 has 16 residues. V shed 6 bases and J 0 bases; nucleotides not matched to a gene: 11. Germline assignment: CDR1 DFQATT and CDR2 SNEGSKA (reference sequence). CDR3 residues: CSATIPGQISNQPQHF. The CDR3, as DNA: TGCAGTGCCACCATACCGGGACAGATTAGCAATCAGCCCCAGCATTTT.

The table lists this clone with a few counts. The rearrangement links TRBV19 to TRBJ2-6; D is ambiguous. Germline V lookup: CDR1 LNHDA, CDR2 SQIVND (reference sequence). The CDR3 loop spans 15 amino acids. Trimming took off 4 bases at V and 2 bases at J, with 9 bases between the two ends. The CDR3 reads CASSSLAPGANVLTF. The DNA of the CDR3 is TGTGCCAGTAGTAGCCTCGCCCCTGGGGCCAACGTCCTGACTTTC.

The rearrangement uses TRBV11-3 and TRBJ2-7, with unresolved D. CDR1 and CDR2 from the germline V gene are SGHNT and YENEEA. Deletions cut 1 base from V and 3 bases from J, with 7 bases between. The length of the CDR3 is 13 residues. CDR3 in amino acids: CASSLGPDYEQYF. The CDR3 DNA follows: TGTGCCAGCAGCTTAGGACCCGACTACGAGCAGTACTTC.

This clone was picked up many times. This rearrangement joins TRBV20-1 to TRBJ2-3, with D perhaps TRBD2 (6 bases). The CDR3 covers 15 residues. Trimming left V 7 bases short and J 2 bases short, with 19 bases between. The germline CDR1 and CDR2 sequences are DFQATT and SNEGSKA (reference sequence). The CDR3 sequence is CSVLHLALLTDTQYF. In DNA form, the CDR3 reads TGCAGTGTCCTGCACCTAGCGCTCCTCACAGATACGCAGTATTTT.

This clone was detected ten times or more. This chain joins TRBV3-1 and TRBJ2-5; a possible D gene is TRBD2 (6 bases). Germline loops: CDR1 LGHDT, CDR2 YNNKEL (reference sequence). There are 14 residues in the CDR3. Trimming took off 4 bases at V and 1 base at J, with 10 bases between the two ends. In nucleotides, the CDR3 is TGTGCCAGCAGCCCGGGGACTTTCCAAGAGACCCAGTACTTC. It yields the protein CASSPGTFQETQYF.